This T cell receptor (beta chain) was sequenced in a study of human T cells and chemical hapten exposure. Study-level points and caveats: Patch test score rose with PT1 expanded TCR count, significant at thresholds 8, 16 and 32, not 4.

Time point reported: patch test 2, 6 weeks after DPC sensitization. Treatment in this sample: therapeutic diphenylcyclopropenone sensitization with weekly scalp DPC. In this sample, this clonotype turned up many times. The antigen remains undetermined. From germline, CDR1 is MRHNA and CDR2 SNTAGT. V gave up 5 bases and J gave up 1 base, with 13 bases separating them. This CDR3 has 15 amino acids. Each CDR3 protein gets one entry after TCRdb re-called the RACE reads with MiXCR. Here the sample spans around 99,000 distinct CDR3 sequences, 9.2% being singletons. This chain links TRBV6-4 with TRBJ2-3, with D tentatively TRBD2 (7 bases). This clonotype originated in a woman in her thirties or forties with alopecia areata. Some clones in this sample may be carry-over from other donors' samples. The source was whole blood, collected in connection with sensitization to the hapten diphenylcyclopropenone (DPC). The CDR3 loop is CASSLEGGGTDTQYF. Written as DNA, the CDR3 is TGTGCCAGCAGTCTTGAGGGGGGGGGCACAGATACGCAGTATTTT.